The TCR beta chain under discussion was sequenced for a study of cytomegalovirus exposure and HLA in healthy donors. The PCR contained 60 Vbeta and 13 Jbeta primers. Repertoires were generated with immunoSEQ multiplex PCR, while TCRdb's copy carries only in-frame clones and drops some. The table shows almost 200,000 clones, with 70% to 80% occurring only once. The table lists this clone with a count of one. There are 17 residues in the CDR3. The germline V and J ends were trimmed by 0 bases and 1 base, with 15 bases remaining between them. The sequence derives from a male donor in good health and CMV-seropositive. V usage is TRBV23-1 and J usage is TRBJ1-2; D gene uncertain. TRBV23-1 belongs to the ORF category, with a function that is uncertain. Sequenced input: PBMCs. CDR3 sequence reads: CASSQSRPPGGNYGYTF. CDR3 sequence (DNA): TGCGCCAGCAGTCAATCGCGCCCGCCAGGTGGTAACTATGGCTACACCTTC.